The T cell receptor beta chain under discussion was sequenced for a study of OX40 agonist ivuxolimab in advanced cancers. For the study at large: Patients received ivuxolimab, an intravenous treatment, every 2 weeks at 0.01 to 10 mg/kg. Anti-PD-1, anti-PD-L1 or anti-CTLA-4 therapy given earlier was allowed, and around 40% had some. Study results and limitations: In general, CD8+ T cells held more expanded clones than CD4+ did, on average.

Measured with immunoSEQ multiplex PCR; TCRdb has only the in-frame clones, and not every one. Counted here are around 42,000 clones, around 89% occurring once; the ten biggest clones make up 23%. About this clone itself: Antigen unknown.

The CDR3 is 16 residues long. In germline, CDR1 is SEHNR, CDR2 FQNEAQ (reference sequence). V was clipped by 1 base and J by 2 bases, with 14 bases between them. This sample comprised CD4+ or CD8+ T cells sorted from blood, obtained in a trial of the OX40 agonist ivuxolimab. The J gene is TRBJ1-2, the V gene TRBV7-9; D is uncertain. The clonotype was recovered from an adult with an advanced solid tumor such as melanoma, head and neck, liver or kidney cancer. CDR3 in DNA: TGTGCCAGCAGCTTAGGAGAGGTCGGGGAGAACTATGGCTACACCTTC. Protein sequence: CASSLGEVGENYGYTF.